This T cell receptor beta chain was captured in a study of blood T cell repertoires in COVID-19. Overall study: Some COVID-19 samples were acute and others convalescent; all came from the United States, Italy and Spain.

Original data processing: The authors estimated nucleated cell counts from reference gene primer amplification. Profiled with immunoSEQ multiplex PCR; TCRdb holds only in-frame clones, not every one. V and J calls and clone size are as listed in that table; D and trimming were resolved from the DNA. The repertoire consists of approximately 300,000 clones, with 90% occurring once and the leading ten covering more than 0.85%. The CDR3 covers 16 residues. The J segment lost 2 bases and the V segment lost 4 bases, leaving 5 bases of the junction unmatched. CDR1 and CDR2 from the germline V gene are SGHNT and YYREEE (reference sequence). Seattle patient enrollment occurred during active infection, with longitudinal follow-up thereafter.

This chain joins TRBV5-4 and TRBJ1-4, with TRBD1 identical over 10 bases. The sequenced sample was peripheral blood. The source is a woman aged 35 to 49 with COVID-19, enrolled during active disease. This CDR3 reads CASSTGTGATNEKLFF. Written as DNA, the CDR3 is TGTGCCAGCAGCACTGGGACAGGGGCGACTAATGAAAAACTGTTTTTT. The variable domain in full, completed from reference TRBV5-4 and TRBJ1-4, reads ETGVTQSPTHLIKTRGQQVTLRCSSQSGHNTVSWYQQALGQGPQFIFQYYREEENGRGNFPPRFSGLQFPNYSSELNVNALELDDSALYLCASSTGTGATNEKLFFGSGTQLSVL.